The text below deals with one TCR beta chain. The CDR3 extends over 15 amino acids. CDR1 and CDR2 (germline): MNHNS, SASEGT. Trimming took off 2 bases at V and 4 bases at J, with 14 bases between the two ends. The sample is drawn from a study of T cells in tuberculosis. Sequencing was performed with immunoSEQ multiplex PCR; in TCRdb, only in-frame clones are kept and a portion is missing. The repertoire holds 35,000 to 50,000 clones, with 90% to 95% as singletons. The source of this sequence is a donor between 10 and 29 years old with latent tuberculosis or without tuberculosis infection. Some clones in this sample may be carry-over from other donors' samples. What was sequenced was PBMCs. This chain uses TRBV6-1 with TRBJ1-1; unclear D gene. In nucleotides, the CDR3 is TGTGCCAGCAGTGAATGGTGGGTTTCGGGCACTGAAGCTTTCTTT. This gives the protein CASSEWWVSGTEAFF.